The entry below describes one T cell receptor beta chain. There are many counts of this clonotype. Its cognate antigen has yet to be identified. It has no much larger one-base neighbor in the sample; base qualities were not kept. The sample is drawn from a study of breast tumors, draining lymph nodes, adjacent tissues (dated by TCRdb to 2016 to 2017). General notes on the study: Breast cancer patients provided tumor, adjacent nontumor tissue and axillary lymph nodes, and the study compared the TCR beta repertoires across these three sources. In human breast cancer, the study set out to evaluate how tumor, surrounding tissue and draining lymph node repertoires relate to one another and whether T cells may move between these sites.

What the study reported, not specific to this receptor: The data were considered consistent with most tumor T cells being derived from the lymph node and subsequently expanding within tumor tissue. Tumors showed preferential V and J gene usage, and their T-cell repertoire diversity fell below that of lymph nodes yet above that of nontumor tissue. The conclusion that tumor T cells originate in lymph nodes was framed as consistent with a hypothesis rather than directly demonstrated. Tumor and nontumor tissue repertoires were significantly more similar in luminal-like than in basal-like breast cancer.

The axillary draining lymph nodes of breast cancer patients were the source of the lymph node samples. The listed sequencing device is Illumina HiSeq 2000. Multiplex PCR amplification was used to generate the TCR beta chain libraries. High-throughput sequencing was used to analyze the amplified TCR beta chain products. Through fastp at Q25 and MiXCR, TCRdb rebuilt clones from the public reads, retaining in-frame beta chains. Each entry merges the rows of one CDR3 protein and shows their most common DNA and genes. This sample holds 65,000 to 80,000 distinct CDR3 sequences; roughly a fifth were observed only once. The leading ten clones occupy about 2.4% of the sample. CDR1 and CDR2 were assigned from the germline V gene as SGHNT and YENEEA. V lost 1 base and J lost 3 bases, and the count of bases not matched to a germline gene is 3. Including cysteine and phenylalanine, the CDR3 has 15 amino acids. The read is trimmed to its CDR3 DNA, 45 bases read in frame from base 1.

The sample consisted of axillary lymph node tissue. The receptor comes from a female donor with breast cancer. Some clones in this sample may be carry-over from other donors' samples. Recombination connected TRBV11-3 to TRBJ2-3, and 8 junction bases match TRBD2. The DNA sequence is TGTGCCAGCAGCTTAGGGGGCGGGAGGACAGATACGCAGTATTTT. This is translated as CASSLGGGRTDTQYF.